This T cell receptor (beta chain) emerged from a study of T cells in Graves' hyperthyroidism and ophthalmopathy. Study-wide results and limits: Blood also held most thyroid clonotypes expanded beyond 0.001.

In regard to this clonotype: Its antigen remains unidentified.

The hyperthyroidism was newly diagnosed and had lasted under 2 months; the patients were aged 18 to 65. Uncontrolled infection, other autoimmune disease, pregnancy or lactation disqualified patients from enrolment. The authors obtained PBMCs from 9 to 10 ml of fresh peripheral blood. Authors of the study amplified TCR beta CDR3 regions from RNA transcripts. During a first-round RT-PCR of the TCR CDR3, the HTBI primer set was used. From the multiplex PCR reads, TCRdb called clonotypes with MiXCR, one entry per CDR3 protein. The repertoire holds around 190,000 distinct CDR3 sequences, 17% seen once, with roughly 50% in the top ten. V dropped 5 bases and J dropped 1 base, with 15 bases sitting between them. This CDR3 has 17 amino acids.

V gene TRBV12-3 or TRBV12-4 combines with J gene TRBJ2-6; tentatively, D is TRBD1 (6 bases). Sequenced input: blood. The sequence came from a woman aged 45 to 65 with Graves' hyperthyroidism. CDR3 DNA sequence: TGTGCCAGCAGTCCCCGGGACACTTTTTCTGGGGCCAACGTCCTGACTTTC. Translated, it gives CASSPRDTFSGANVLTF.